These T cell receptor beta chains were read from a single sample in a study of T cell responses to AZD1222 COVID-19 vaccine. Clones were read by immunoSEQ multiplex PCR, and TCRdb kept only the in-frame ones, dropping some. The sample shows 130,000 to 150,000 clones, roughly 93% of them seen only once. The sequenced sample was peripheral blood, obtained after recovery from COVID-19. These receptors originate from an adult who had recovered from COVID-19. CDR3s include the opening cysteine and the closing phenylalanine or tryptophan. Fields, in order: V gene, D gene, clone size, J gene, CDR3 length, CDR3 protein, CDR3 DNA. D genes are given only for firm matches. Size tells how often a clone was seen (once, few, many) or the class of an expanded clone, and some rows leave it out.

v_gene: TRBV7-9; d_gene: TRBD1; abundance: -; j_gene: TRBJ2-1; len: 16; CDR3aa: CASSFATGTGMNEQFF; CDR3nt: TGTGCCAGCAGCTTCGCAACCGGGACAGGGATGAATGAGCAGTTCTTC
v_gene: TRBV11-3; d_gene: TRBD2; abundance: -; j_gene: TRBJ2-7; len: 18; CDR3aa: CASSSSLAGEGTPYEQYF; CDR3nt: TGTGCCAGCAGTTCCTCGTTAGCGGGAGAGGGGACCCCCTACGAGCAGTACTTC
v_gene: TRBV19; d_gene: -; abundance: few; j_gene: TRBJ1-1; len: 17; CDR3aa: CASSIESPQGMNTEAFF; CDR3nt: TGTGCCAGTAGTATAGAGAGCCCCCAAGGCATGAACACTGAAGCTTTCTTT
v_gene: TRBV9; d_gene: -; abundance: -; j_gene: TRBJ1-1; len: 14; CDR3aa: CASSVVGEQGAAFF; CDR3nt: TGTGCCAGCAGCGTAGTTGGGGAACAGGGAGCAGCTTTCTTT
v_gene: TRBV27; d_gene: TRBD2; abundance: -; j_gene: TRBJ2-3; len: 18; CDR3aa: CASGAPGLAGVRADTQYF; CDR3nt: TGTGCCAGCGGGGCACCCGGACTAGCGGGAGTTAGGGCAGATACGCAGTATTTT
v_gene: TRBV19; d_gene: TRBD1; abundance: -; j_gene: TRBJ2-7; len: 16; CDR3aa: CASSSLGDRVQDEQYF; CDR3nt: TGTGCCAGTAGTAGCCTCGGGGACAGGGTTCAAGACGAGCAGTACTTC
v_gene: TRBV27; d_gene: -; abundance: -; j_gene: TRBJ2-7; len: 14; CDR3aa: CASSLFRGPEEQYF; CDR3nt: TGTGCCAGCAGTTTGTTCAGGGGTCCGGAGGAGCAGTACTTC
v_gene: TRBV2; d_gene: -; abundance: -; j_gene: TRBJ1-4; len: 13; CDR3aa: CASSDLPPDRLIF; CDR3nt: TGTGCCAGCAGTGATCTCCCCCCCGACAGGCTGATATTT
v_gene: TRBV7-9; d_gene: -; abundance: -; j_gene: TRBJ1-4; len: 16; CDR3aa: CASSLDRTATNEKLFF; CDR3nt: TGTGCCAGCAGCTTAGATAGGACAGCAACTAATGAAAAACTGTTTTTT
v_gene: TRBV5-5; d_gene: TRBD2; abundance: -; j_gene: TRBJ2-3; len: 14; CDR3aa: CASNRLAGADTQYF; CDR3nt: TGTGCCAGCAACCGGCTAGCGGGAGCAGATACGCAGTATTTT
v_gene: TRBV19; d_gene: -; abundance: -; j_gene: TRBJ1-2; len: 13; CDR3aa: CASNDGTNYGYTF; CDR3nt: TGTGCCAGTAACGACGGAACTAACTATGGCTACACCTTC
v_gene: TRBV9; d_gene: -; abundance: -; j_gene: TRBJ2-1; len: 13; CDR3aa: CASEPDGGNEQFF; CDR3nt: TGTGCCAGCGAGCCGGATGGGGGGAATGAGCAGTTCTTC
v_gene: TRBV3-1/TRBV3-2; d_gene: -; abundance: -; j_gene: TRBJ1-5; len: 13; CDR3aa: CASSQGGDQPQHF; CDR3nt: TGTGCCAGCAGCCAGGGGGGTGATCAGCCCCAGCATTTT
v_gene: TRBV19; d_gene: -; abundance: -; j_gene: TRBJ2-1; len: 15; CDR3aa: CASSIVGGEGDEQFF; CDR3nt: TGTGCCAGTAGTATAGTAGGGGGGGAGGGCGATGAGCAGTTCTTC
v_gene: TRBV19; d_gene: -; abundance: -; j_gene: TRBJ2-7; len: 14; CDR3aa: CASSMSVWGYEQYF; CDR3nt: TGTGCCAGTAGTATGAGCGTATGGGGCTACGAGCAGTACTTC
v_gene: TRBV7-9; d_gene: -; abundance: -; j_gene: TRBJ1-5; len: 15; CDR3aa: CASSIQGRSNQPQHF; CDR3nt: TGTGCCAGCAGCATACAGGGTCGGAGCAATCAGCCCCAGCATTTT
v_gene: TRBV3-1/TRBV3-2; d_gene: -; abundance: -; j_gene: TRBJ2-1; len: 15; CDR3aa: CASSSGVSSYNEQFF; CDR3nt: TGTGCCAGCAGTTCGGGGGTAAGCTCCTACAATGAGCAGTTCTTC